The rows below give T cell receptor beta chains drawn from one sample of a study of cytomegalovirus exposure and HLA in healthy donors. Sequenced by immunoSEQ multiplex PCR; TCRdb stores in-frame clones only, minus some. In total, the table holds tens of thousands of clones. Sequenced input: PBMCs. The source is a man in his 60s in good health and CMV-seropositive. The CDR3 runs from the conserved cysteine through the conserved F or W. D genes are given only for firm matches.

J gene: TRBJ1-4
V gene: TRBV30
D gene: TRBD1
CDR3 protein: CAWGGQGGEKLFF
CDR3 DNA: TGTGCCTGGGGGGGACAGGGTGGTGAAAAACTGTTTTTT

J gene: TRBJ2-5
V gene: TRBV9
D gene: .
CDR3 protein: CASSVGASGAGETQYF
CDR3 DNA: TGTGCCAGCAGCGTAGGGGCTTCGGGAGCGGGAGAGACCCAGTACTTC

J gene: TRBJ2-3
V gene: TRBV5-4
D gene: TRBD2
CDR3 protein: CASSFLLAGEADTQYF
CDR3 DNA: TGTGCCAGCAGCTTCTTATTAGCGGGAGAGGCAGATACGCAGTATTTT

J gene: TRBJ1-1
V gene: TRBV14
D gene: .
CDR3 protein: CASSQASSLNTEAFF
CDR3 DNA: TGTGCCAGCAGCCAGGCTTCTAGCCTGAACACTGAAGCTTTCTTT

J gene: TRBJ2-5
V gene: TRBV5-1
D gene: TRBD2
CDR3 protein: CASSLTGLAGVGETQYF
CDR3 DNA: TGCGCCAGCAGTCTCACGGGACTAGCGGGAGTGGGAGAGACCCAGTACTTC

J gene: TRBJ2-2
V gene: TRBV4-1
D gene: .
CDR3 protein: CASSQDHGSFPGELFF
CDR3 DNA: TGCGCCAGCAGCCAAGATCACGGGAGTTTCCCCGGGGAGCTGTTTTTT

J gene: TRBJ2-1
V gene: TRBV29-1
D gene: .
CDR3 protein: CSVEYGFSDNEQFF
CDR3 DNA: TGCAGCGTGGAGTACGGTTTCTCCGACAATGAGCAGTTCTTC

J gene: TRBJ2-1
V gene: TRBV11-2
D gene: TRBD1
CDR3 protein: CASRAGTGGGRGQFF
CDR3 DNA: TGTGCCAGCAGGGCCGGGACAGGGGGCGGCCGGGGGCAGTTCTTC

J gene: TRBJ2-7
V gene: TRBV10-3
D gene: .
CDR3 protein: CASAGTYEQYF
CDR3 DNA: TGTGCCAGCGCCGGGACTTACGAGCAGTACTTC

J gene: TRBJ1-3
V gene: TRBV7-2
D gene: .
CDR3 protein: CASSSGGGFGNTIYF
CDR3 DNA: TGTGCCAGCAGCTCGGGGGGGGGCTTCGGAAACACCATATATTTT

J gene: TRBJ2-3
V gene: TRBV7-2
D gene: .
CDR3 protein: CASSTTVGGTQYF
CDR3 DNA: TGTGCCAGCAGCACCACCGTTGGAGGTACGCAGTATTTT

J gene: TRBJ1-4
V gene: TRBV27
D gene: .
CDR3 protein: CASSSGRTNEKLFF
CDR3 DNA: TGTGCCAGCAGTTCCGGGAGGACTAATGAAAAACTGTTTTTT

J gene: TRBJ1-6
V gene: TRBV14
D gene: .
CDR3 protein: CASSQGRSGSPLHF
CDR3 DNA: TGTGCCAGCAGCCAGGGGAGAAGTGGCTCACCCCTCCACTTT

J gene: TRBJ1-4
V gene: TRBV6-1
D gene: TRBD1
CDR3 protein: CASSPGTGLGKLFF
CDR3 DNA: TGTGCCAGCAGCCCTGGGACAGGGTTAGGAAAACTGTTTTTT